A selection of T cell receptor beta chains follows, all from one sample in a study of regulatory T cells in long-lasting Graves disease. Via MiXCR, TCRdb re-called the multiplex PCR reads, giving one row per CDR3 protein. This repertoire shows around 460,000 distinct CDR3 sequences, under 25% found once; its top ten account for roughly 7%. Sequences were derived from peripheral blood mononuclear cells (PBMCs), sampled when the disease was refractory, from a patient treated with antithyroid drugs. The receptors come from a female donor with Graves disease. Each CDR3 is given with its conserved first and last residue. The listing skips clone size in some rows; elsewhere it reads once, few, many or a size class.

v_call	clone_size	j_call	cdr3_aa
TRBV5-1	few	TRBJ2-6	CASSVTASGANVLTF
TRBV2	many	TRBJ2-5	CASLRRENGETQYF
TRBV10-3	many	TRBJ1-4	CAISDSGTGGEKLFF
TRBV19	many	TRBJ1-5	CASVGQGRRQPQHF
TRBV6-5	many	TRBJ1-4	CASSYSGHEENEKLFF
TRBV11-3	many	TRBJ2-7	CASSLAGGPLEAYEQYF
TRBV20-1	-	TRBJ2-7	CSARPGGPSYEQYF
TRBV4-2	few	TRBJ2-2	CASSHAGGPGELFF
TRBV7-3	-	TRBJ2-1	CASSLSSSGSSDEQFF
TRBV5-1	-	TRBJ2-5	CASSPGIGQTQYF
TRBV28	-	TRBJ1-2	CVSSAGQDPVNYGYTF
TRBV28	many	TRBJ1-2	CASSSDGGRNYGYTF
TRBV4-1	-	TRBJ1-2	CASSQAQNYGYTF
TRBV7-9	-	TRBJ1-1	CASSRMRGKGAFF
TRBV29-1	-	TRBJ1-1	CSVAVVGEAFF
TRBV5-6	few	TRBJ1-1	CASSLGVYMNTEAFF
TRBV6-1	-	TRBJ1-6	CASRSGQGPSSPLHF
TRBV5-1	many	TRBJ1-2	CASSSPDGSYGYTF
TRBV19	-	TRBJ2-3	CASSKGTALDVDTQYF
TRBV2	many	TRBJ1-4	CASNRQGGANEKLFF
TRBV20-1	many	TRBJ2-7	CSAPSGGSNNEQYF
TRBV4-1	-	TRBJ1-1	CASSQGGGQGSEAFF
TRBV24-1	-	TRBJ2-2	CATYDSGGDTGELFF
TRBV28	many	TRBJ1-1	CASSLRWENTEAFF
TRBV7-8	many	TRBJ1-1	CASSLDSGFTEAFF
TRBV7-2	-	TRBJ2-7	CASSLDTSTPAYEQYF
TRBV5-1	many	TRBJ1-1	CASSPDRGVTEAFF
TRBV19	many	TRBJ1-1	CASSQTGDEAFF
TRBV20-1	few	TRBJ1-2	CSASVTGGGGYTF
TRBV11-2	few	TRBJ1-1	CASSSGLRWVNTEAFF
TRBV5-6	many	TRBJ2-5	CASRFYREWETQYF
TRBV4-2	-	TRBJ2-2	CASSQDILGELFF
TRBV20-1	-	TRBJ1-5	CGARAGRIGQPQHF
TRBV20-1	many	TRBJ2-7	CSATTSGRMDEQYF
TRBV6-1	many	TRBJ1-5	CASRVDSRGNQPQHF
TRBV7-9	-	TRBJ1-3	CASGEVNTIYF
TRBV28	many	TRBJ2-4	CASSPPLAKNIQYF
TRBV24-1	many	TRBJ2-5	CATSNPGTGETQYF
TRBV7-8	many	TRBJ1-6	CASSHRGIPLSPLHF
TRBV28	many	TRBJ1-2	CASSSIGRGYGYTF
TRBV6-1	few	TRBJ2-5	CASSRDGTATETQYF